Following are 22 T cell receptor beta chains from one sample sequenced in a study of blood T cells in healthy people across ages. With a J-beta primer mix and a sample-barcoded 5' primer, a second PCR ran roughly 7 to 11 cycles. Each CDR3 protein is one row after TCRdb ran MiXCR on the 5' RACE reads. The repertoire consists of about 1.4 million distinct CDR3 sequences, with around 59% occurring once and the leading ten covering over 5%. The sequenced material came from blood. Source of these receptors: a young man in good health.

The gene calls are TRBV7-6 and TRBJ2-7, with D tentatively TRBD2 (5 bases). V lost 5 bases, J lost 2 bases, and 19 bases lay in between. The CDR3 consists of 16 residues. Germline values: CDR1 SGHVS, CDR2 FNYEAQ. Written as DNA, the CDR3 is TGTGCCAGCAGCAACCCCTTCCTGGGGAGAACCTACGAGCAGTACTTC. Its translation: CASSNPFLGRTYEQYF.

The chain links TRBV9 to TRBJ1-4, with D uncertain. Germline CDR1 reads SGDLS; CDR2 reads YYNGEE. The CDR3 spans 15 residues. The V end was cut by 4 bases, the J end by 8 bases, with 18 bases between. The CDR3 nucleotides are TGTGCCAGCAGCTACGAGGAGGGCTGGGGAGAAAAACTGTTTTTT. As protein: CASSYEEGWGEKLFF.

The chain is built from TRBV12-5 and TRBJ2-3; 10 positions match TRBD2. Germline-derived CDR1 and CDR2 are LGHNT and FRNRAP. The V and J ends lost 6 bases and 2 bases, in that order; junction bases with no gene match: 2. CDR3 length equals 14 residues. CDR3 sequence (DNA): TGTGCTAGTGGCCTAGCGGGGGTCACAGATACGCAGTATTTT. Its protein product is CASGLAGVTDTQYF.

The chain links TRBV7-2 to TRBJ1-5, with D tentatively TRBD1 (6 bases). Germline V gene data show CDR1 as SGHTA and CDR2 as FQGNSA. The length of the CDR3 is 15 residues. V lost 5 bases and J lost 9, with 20 bases in between. The CDR3 nucleotides are TGTGCCAGCAGCGACAGAGGGGGAGGGTTGATGCCCCAGCATTTT. Amino acids: CASSDRGGGLMPQHF. Filled out from reference TRBV7-2 and TRBJ1-5, the complete variable domain reads GAGVSQSPSNKVTEKGKDVELRCDPISGHTALYWYRQSLGQGLEFLIYFQGNSAPDKSGLPSDRFSAERTGGSVSTLTIQRTQQEDSAVYLCASSDRGGGLMPQHFGDGTRLSIL.

The chain joins TRBV3-1 to TRBJ2-3; D may correspond to TRBD1 or TRBD2 (6 bases each). The CDR3 runs 16 residues. The germline V gene encodes CDR1 LGHDT and CDR2 YNNKEL (reference sequence). V was trimmed by 3 bases and J by 7 bases, leaving 20 bases between them. The CDR3 nucleotides read TGTGCCAGCAGCCAGCGATTCGCGGAAGGGGGGAATACGCAGTATTTT. This sequence encodes CASSQRFAEGGNTQYF.

The chain's CDR3 is CSARGLAGAYSYEQYF. CDR3 DNA: TGCAGTGCTCGGGGACTAGCGGGGGCCTACTCCTACGAGCAGTACTTC. The V call is TRBV20-1, the J call TRBJ2-4; 14 bases line up with TRBD2. The J call could be wrong; TRBJ2-7 is a better fit for the DNA end. CDR1 DFQATT and CDR2 SNEGSKA come from the germline V gene (reference sequence). CDR3 length: 16 residues.

CDR3 sequence: CASSPRGRDEQYF. CDR3 sequence (DNA): TGTGCCAGCAGCCCCCGGGGGCGCGACGAGCAGTACTTC. This rearrangement joins TRBV7-9 to TRBJ2-7; D is perhaps TRBD1 or TRBD2 (6 bases each). The V and J ends lost 5 bases and 5 bases respectively, with 13 bases between them. Germline V lookup: CDR1 SEHNR, CDR2 FQNEAQ (reference sequence). CDR3 length equals 13 residues.

This clonotype occurred a few times. This chain connects TRBV6-1 to TRBJ1-2; 10 bases line up with TRBD1. Germline-derived CDR1 and CDR2 are MNHNS and SASEGT. This CDR3 spans 17 amino acids. The V and J ends lost 5 bases and 3 bases, in that order; junction bases with no gene match: 12. Written as DNA, the CDR3 is TGTGCCAGCAGTCAAGGGACAGGGGCGGGGTTGGACTATGGCTACACCTTC. It specifies CASSQGTGAGLDYGYTF.

This CDR3 reads CASSLSQGLQSYEQYF. Here the CDR3 DNA reads TGTGCCAGCAGTTTATCTCAGGGTCTTCAATCCTACGAGCAGTACTTC. V is TRBV28 and J is TRBJ2-7; TRBD1 might be the D (5 bases). The V gene's germline CDR1 is MDHEN and CDR2 SYDVKM. Between the trimmed V and J ends, which lost 1 base and 1 base, there was a span of 14 bases. The CDR3 is 16 amino acids.

This chain uses TRBV5-1 with TRBJ1-1, with D possibly TRBD1 on 5 matching bases. Trimming shortened V by 6 bases and J by 6 bases, and 15 bases separated the two germline ends. CDR3 length equals 13 residues. Germline loops: CDR1 SGHRS, CDR2 YFSETQ. DNA of the CDR3: TGCGCCAGCATGGCCCCGGGGGTTCCTGAAGCTTTCTTT. This codes for CASMAPGVPEAFF. The whole variable domain, remainder taken from reference TRBV5-1 and TRBJ1-1, is KAGVTQTPRYLIKTRGQQVTLSCSPISGHRSVSWYQQTPGQGLQFLFEYFSETQRNKGNFPGRFSGRQFSNSRSEMNVSTLELGDSALYLCASMAPGVPEAFFGQGTRLTVV.

The chain recombines TRBV7-9 with TRBJ1-1; no firm D call. V was shortened by 3 bases and J by 1 base, with 12 bases between the two germline ends. The CDR3 has 15 amino acids. The germline CDR1 and CDR2 sequences are SEHNR and FQNEAQ (reference sequence). The CDR3 is CASSFRTPGNTEAFF. The CDR3 coding sequence is TGTGCCAGCAGCTTTAGGACGCCAGGGAACACTGAAGCTTTCTTT.

The V and J genes are TRBV15 and TRBJ1-4; no definite D call. The CDR3 length is 13 residues. V gave up 8 bases and J gave up 10 bases, with 17 bases separating them. Germline V gene data show CDR1 as LNHNV and CDR2 as YYDKDF (reference sequence). The CDR3 sequence is CATGSPNSGKLFF. CDR3 bases: TGTGCCACCGGGTCACCCAACTCAGGAAAACTGTTTTTT.

The chain's CDR3 is CASSQAGQGDSPLHF. CDR3 sequence (DNA): TGCGCCAGCAGCCAAGCGGGGCAGGGGGACTCACCCCTCCACTTT. The V call is TRBV4-3, the J call TRBJ1-6; 7 bases fit TRBD1. The CDR3 contains 15 residues. CDR1 and CDR2 (germline): LGHNA, YSLEER. The V segment lost 1 base and the J segment 10 bases; nucleotides outside the gene matches: 7.

This clonotype was counted between two and nine times. The genes are TRBV6-1 and TRBJ2-3; perhaps TRBD2 as D (6 bases). Germline CDR1 is MNHNS and CDR2 is SASEGT. The V gene lost 0 bases and the J gene lost 6 bases, with 10 bases spanning the gap. CDR3 length: 14 residues. The CDR3 region is CASSEAGGVDTQYF. The CDR3 nucleotides read TGTGCCAGCAGTGAAGCGGGAGGAGTGGATACGCAGTATTTT.

The gene calls are TRBV6-5 and TRBJ2-1, with 13 bases identical to TRBD2. The CDR3 extends over 20 amino acids. Looked up from germline, CDR1 is MNHEY and CDR2 is SVGAGI. The V gene end was trimmed by 0 bases and the J gene end by 4 bases; junction bases not matched to a gene: 12. Here the CDR3 reads CASSYSNPRTSGGAYNEQFF. The CDR3 DNA reads TGTGCCAGCAGTTACTCGAACCCGAGAACTAGCGGGGGGGCGTACAATGAGCAGTTCTTC.

Notes on this clonotype: Compared with germline, one end of the junction differs, possibly owing to a read error. This sequence joins TRBV29-1 and TRBJ2-1, with 7 nucleotides matching TRBD2. The CDR3 is made up of 17 amino acids. Germline V CDR1 and CDR2: SQVTM, ANQGSEA. The DNA for the CDR3 is TGCAGCGTTGAAGGACGTACTAGTGGGAGGGCCTATAATGAGCAGTTCTTC. Translating it yields CSVEGRTSGRAYNEQFF.

The chain has TRBV2 and TRBJ2-3; 12 bases are shared with TRBD2. This CDR3 region has 19 residues. V dropped 2 bases and J dropped 1; count of bases not matched to a gene: 10. Per the germline V gene, CDR1 is SNHLY and CDR2 is FYNNEI. CDR3 in amino acids: CASSERGLAGGIRTDTQYF. CDR3 DNA sequence: TGTGCCAGCAGTGAACGGGGTCTAGCGGGAGGGATACGCACAGATACGCAGTATTTT. Full variable domain (outside the CDR3, taken from reference TRBV2 and TRBJ2-3): EPEVTQTPSHQVTQMGQEVILRCVPISNHLYFYWYRQILGQKVEFLVSFYNNEISEKSEIFDDQFSVERPDGSNFTLKIRSTKLEDSAMYFCASSERGLAGGIRTDTQYFGPGTRLTVL.

The chain employs TRBV6-6 and TRBJ1-5, with D unclear. Trimming shortened V by 2 bases and J by 2 bases, and 13 bases separated the two germline ends. The CDR3 length is 16 residues. Germline V gene lookup returns CDR1 MNHNY and CDR2 SVGAGI (reference sequence). CDR3 DNA: TGTGCCAGCAGTTACGGGCAGGAATTGGGCAATCAGCCCCAGCATTTT. Protein: CASSYGQELGNQPQHF.

This clonotype was seen just once. CDR3 sequence reads: CASSQVSFQLAGGYNEQFF. In DNA form, the CDR3 reads TGCGCCAGCAGCCAAGTCTCTTTCCAACTAGCGGGGGGGTACAATGAGCAGTTCTTC. V gene TRBV4-3 combines with J gene TRBJ2-1, with 13 bases matching TRBD2. Losses at the gene ends were 1 base for V and 4 bases for J; bases not matched to a gene: 10. Germline assignment: CDR1 LGHNA and CDR2 YSLEER. This CDR3 region has 19 residues.

This clonotype occurred a few times. The chain joins TRBV11-2 to TRBJ2-5, with D perhaps matching TRBD2 (5 bases). The end of the DNA is better explained by TRBJ2-7, so the J call may be wrong. Germline CDR1 reads SGHAT; CDR2 reads FQNNGV. This CDR3 comprises 16 residues. CDR3 coding DNA: TGTGCCAGCAGCTTAGGTGGGAGCGGCGGAACCTACGAGCAGTACTTC. Residues: CASSLGGSGGTYEQYF.

The chain couples TRBV20-1 to TRBJ2-7; 8 bases agree with TRBD1. Germline CDR1 is DFQATT and CDR2 is SNEGSKA (reference sequence). The CDR3 totals 15 residues. CDR3 sequence reads: CSARNGQGNTYEQYF. The CDR3 coding sequence is TGCAGCGCGAGAAACGGACAGGGAAACACCTACGAGCAGTACTTC.

The chain uses TRBV14 and TRBJ2-1; no clear D. The CDR3 has 12 amino acids. Between the trimmed V and J ends, which lost 3 bases and 8 bases, there was a span of 8 bases. Germline V gene sequence: CDR1 SGHDN, CDR2 FVKESK. The CDR3 here is CASSHRTYEQFF. CDR3 DNA sequence: TGTGCCAGCAGCCACAGGACCTATGAGCAGTTCTTC.